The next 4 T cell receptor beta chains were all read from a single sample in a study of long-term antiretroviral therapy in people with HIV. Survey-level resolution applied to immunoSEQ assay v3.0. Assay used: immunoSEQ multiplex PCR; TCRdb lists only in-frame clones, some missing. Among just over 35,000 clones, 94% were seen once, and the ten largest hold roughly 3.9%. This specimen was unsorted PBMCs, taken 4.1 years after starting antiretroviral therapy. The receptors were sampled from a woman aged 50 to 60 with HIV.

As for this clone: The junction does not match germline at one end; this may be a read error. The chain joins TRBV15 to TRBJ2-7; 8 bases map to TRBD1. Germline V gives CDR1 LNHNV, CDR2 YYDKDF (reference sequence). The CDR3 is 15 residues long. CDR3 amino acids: CATTRDRGATYEQYF. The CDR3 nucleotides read TGTGCCACCACCAGAGACAGGGGCGCCACCTACGAGCAGTACTTC.

CDR3 protein: CASSPGKNTEAFF. CDR3 bases: TGTGCCAGCAGCCCGGGCAAGAACACTGAAGCTTTCTTT. This chain connects TRBV7-3 to TRBJ1-1; D is undetermined. Germline CDR1 is SGHTA and CDR2 is FQGTGA. V was trimmed by 5 bases and J by 1 base, leaving 8 bases between them. The length of the CDR3 is 13 residues.

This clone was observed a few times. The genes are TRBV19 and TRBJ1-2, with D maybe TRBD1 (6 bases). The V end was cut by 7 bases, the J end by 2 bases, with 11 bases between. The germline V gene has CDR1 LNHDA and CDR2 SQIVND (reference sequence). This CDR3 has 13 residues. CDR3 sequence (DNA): TGTGCCAGTAAGAAACAGGGAAACTATGGCTACACCTTC. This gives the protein CASKKQGNYGYTF. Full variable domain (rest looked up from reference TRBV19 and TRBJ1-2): DGGITQSPKYLFRKEGQNVTLSCEQNLNHDAMYWYRQDPGQGLRLIYYSQIVNDFQKGDIAEGYSVSREKKESFPLTVTSAQKNPTAFYLCASKKQGNYGYTFGSGTRLTVV.

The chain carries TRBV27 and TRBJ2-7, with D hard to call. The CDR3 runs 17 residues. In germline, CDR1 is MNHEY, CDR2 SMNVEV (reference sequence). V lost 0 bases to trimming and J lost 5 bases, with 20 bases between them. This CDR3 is CASSLSGRREAFHEQYF. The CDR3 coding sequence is TGTGCCAGCAGTTTATCGGGCAGGCGAGAGGCTTTCCACGAGCAGTACTTC.